This T cell receptor (beta chain) is drawn from a study of OX40 agonist ivuxolimab in advanced cancers. Study at large: Dosing consisted of intravenous ivuxolimab at 0.01 to 10 mg/kg every 2 weeks. Prior anti-PD-1, anti-PD-L1 or anti-CTLA-4 therapy did not bar entry, and roughly 40% had some.

Some clones are missing from TCRdb's copy, which holds only in-frame ones; the method was immunoSEQ multiplex PCR. This sample has under 85,000 clones, with over 75% found just once. The CDR3 has 13 residues. CDR1 is SGDLS and CDR2 is YYNGEE in the germline V gene. The V gene lost 4 bases and the J gene lost 5 bases, with 11 bases spanning the gap. The starting material was CD4+ or CD8+ T cells sorted from blood, obtained in a trial of the OX40 agonist ivuxolimab. The sequence was collected from an adult with an advanced solid tumor such as melanoma, head and neck, liver or kidney cancer. The genes are TRBV9 and TRBJ2-3; D unresolved. The CDR3 DNA reads as TGTGCCAGCAGCTCCCGACCGGGAGATACGCAGTATTTT. This codes for CASSSRPGDTQYF.